This is a list of T cell receptor beta chains from one sample in a study of beta chain features in type 1 diabetes. Generated by immunoSEQ multiplex PCR, the TCRdb table keeps only in-frame clones and is missing some. The sample records 100,000 to 150,000 clones, roughly 10% being singletons. The sample taken for sequencing was central memory CD4+ T cells from blood. These receptors originate from a man in his thirties or forties with type 1 diabetes. CDR3s include the opening cysteine and the closing phenylalanine or tryptophan. A D gene is named only where the DNA matches it firmly. Only some rows state a clone size, as once, few, many or a class for expanded clones.

CDR3: CACGEGRNEQFF
DNA: TGTGCCTGCGGTGAGGGGCGGAATGAGCAGTTCTTC
D: -
J: TRBJ2-1
V: TRBV6-1
size: -

CDR3: CASSVGAAGGPDEQFF
DNA: TGTGCCAGCAGCGTAGGGGCAGCGGGGGGGCCGGATGAGCAGTTCTTC
D: TRBD2
J: TRBJ2-1
V: TRBV9
size: few

CDR3: CASSLGSSGQETQYF
DNA: TGCGCCAGCAGCTTAGGGTCTAGCGGCCAAGAGACCCAGTACTTC
D: TRBD2
J: TRBJ2-5
V: TRBV5-1
size: -

CDR3: CAISESLAGARTDTQYF
DNA: TGTGCCATCAGTGAGTCGTTGGCGGGGGCCCGAACGGATACGCAGTATTTT
D: -
J: TRBJ2-3
V: TRBV10-3
size: -

CDR3: CASSTTGNTGELFF
DNA: TGTGCCAGCAGTACGACAGGGAACACCGGGGAGCTGTTTTTT
D: -
J: TRBJ2-2
V: TRBV28
size: few

CDR3: CASSTRLVNEQFF
DNA: TGTGCCAGCAGCACGCGCTTGGTTAATGAGCAGTTCTTC
D: -
J: TRBJ2-1
V: TRBV28
size: -

CDR3: CASSVALAGGRGDTQYF
DNA: TGTGCCAGCAGCGTAGCTTTAGCGGGGGGGCGTGGAGATACGCAGTATTTT
D: TRBD2
J: TRBJ2-3
V: TRBV9
size: -

CDR3: CASSFTGADTQYF
DNA: TGCGCCAGCAGCTTCACAGGGGCAGATACGCAGTATTTT
D: TRBD1
J: TRBJ2-3
V: TRBV5-1
size: few

CDR3: CASSLGQGYRSPLHF
DNA: TGTGCCAGCAGTTTGGGACAGGGATATCGATCACCCCTCCACTTT
D: TRBD1
J: TRBJ1-6
V: TRBV6-5
size: -

CDR3: CASSSSGGATDTQYF
DNA: TGCGCCAGCAGCTCCAGCGGGGGGGCAACAGATACGCAGTATTTT
D: TRBD2
J: TRBJ2-3
V: TRBV5-1
size: -

CDR3: CASSPQGVGYEQYF
DNA: TGTGCCAGCTCACCACAGGGAGTTGGTTACGAGCAGTACTTC
D: -
J: TRBJ2-7
V: TRBV18
size: -

CDR3: CASSLRGNAKNIQYF
DNA: TGTGCCAGCAGCTTGCGGGGAAACGCCAAAAACATTCAGTACTTC
D: -
J: TRBJ2-4
V: TRBV7-9
size: many

CDR3: CSVVPGTGNTIYF
DNA: TGCAGCGTTGTCCCCGGGACTGGAAACACCATATATTTT
D: -
J: TRBJ1-3
V: TRBV29-1
size: many

CDR3: CASRSGGGEQFF
DNA: TGTGCCAGCAGGAGCGGGGGGGGTGAGCAGTTCTTC
D: TRBD2
J: TRBJ2-1
V: TRBV27
size: few

CDR3: CASSLGYNTQYF
DNA: TGTGCCAGCAGCTTAGGTTATAATACGCAGTATTTT
D: -
J: TRBJ2-3
V: TRBV11-2
size: -

CDR3: CASTTTPGSYNEQFF
DNA: TGCGCCAGCACTACAACCCCAGGCTCCTACAATGAGCAGTTCTTC
D: -
J: TRBJ2-1
V: TRBV5-1
size: few

CDR3: CASSEFPGRPTSTDTQYF
DNA: TGTGCCAGCAGTGAATTCCCAGGGAGGCCCACTAGCACAGATACGCAGTATTTT
D: -
J: TRBJ2-3
V: TRBV25-1
size: few

CDR3: CASSQQGARGEQYF
DNA: TGTGCCAGCAGTCAACAGGGGGCGAGGGGTGAGCAGTACTTC
D: TRBD1
J: TRBJ2-7
V: TRBV6-5
size: -

CDR3: CSVVGGETQYF
DNA: TGCAGCGTTGTCGGGGGAGAGACCCAGTACTTC
D: -
J: TRBJ2-5
V: TRBV29-1
size: -

CDR3: CASIRDSDEKLFF
DNA: TGTGCCAGCATCCGGGACAGCGATGAAAAACTGTTTTTT
D: TRBD1
J: TRBJ1-4
V: TRBV7-2
size: -

CDR3: CASSPRTGEAGELFF
DNA: TGTGCCAGCAGCCCCAGGACAGGGGAGGCCGGGGAGCTGTTTTTT
D: TRBD1
J: TRBJ2-2
V: TRBV7-2
size: many

CDR3: CASSLDHVTGELFF
DNA: TGTGCCAGCAGCTTAGATCATGTTACCGGGGAGCTGTTTTTT
D: -
J: TRBJ2-2
V: TRBV7-9
size: -

CDR3: CASSQDRRHYGYTF
DNA: TGTGCCAGCAGCCAAGATCGGCGACATTATGGCTACACCTTC
D: -
J: TRBJ1-2
V: TRBV4-2
size: -

CDR3: CAWNRGSGETQYF
DNA: TGTGCCTGGAATCGGGGGTCTGGAGAGACCCAGTACTTC
D: -
J: TRBJ2-5
V: TRBV30
size: -

CDR3: CASSYDRGQPQHF
DNA: TGTGCCAGCAGTTACGACAGGGGCCAGCCCCAGCATTTT
D: TRBD1
J: TRBJ1-5
V: TRBV6-5
size: few

CDR3: CAWSVRQSDTQYF
DNA: TGTGCCTGGAGTGTACGCCAGTCAGATACGCAGTATTTT
D: -
J: TRBJ2-3
V: TRBV30
size: -

CDR3: CASSLTSGGPSGNEQFF
DNA: TGTGCCAGCAGCTTGACTAGCGGGGGGCCCTCCGGCAATGAGCAGTTCTTC
D: TRBD2
J: TRBJ2-1
V: TRBV2
size: few

CDR3: CASSLGTATLYEQYF
DNA: TGTGCCAGCTCGCTGGGGACTGCTACTCTCTACGAGCAGTACTTC
D: -
J: TRBJ2-7
V: TRBV18
size: few

CDR3: CASSTRPSPDTQYF
DNA: TGTGCCAGCAGCACTAGACCATCCCCAGATACGCAGTATTTT
D: -
J: TRBJ2-3
V: TRBV7-8
size: -

CDR3: CASSTPRDRESSGANVLTF
DNA: TGTGCCAGCTCCACGCCCAGGGACAGGGAAAGCTCTGGGGCCAACGTCCTGACTTTC
D: TRBD1
J: TRBJ2-6
V: TRBV28
size: -

CDR3: CASSLRGGAEETQYF
DNA: TGTGCCAGCAGCTTAAGGGGGGGGGCCGAAGAGACCCAGTACTTC
D: -
J: TRBJ2-5
V: TRBV7-3
size: -

CDR3: CASRENGGSVQFF
DNA: TGTGCCAGCAGGGAAAATGGGGGCTCTGTGCAGTTCTTC
D: -
J: TRBJ2-1
V: TRBV7-9
size: -

CDR3: CASSIRRRVDTGELFF
DNA: TGTGCCAGTAGTATAAGGAGGAGGGTGGACACCGGGGAGCTGTTTTTT
D: -
J: TRBJ2-2
V: TRBV19
size: many

CDR3: CASSQSAGTAIEAFF
DNA: TGCGCCAGCAGTCAATCCGCCGGGACAGCGATTGAAGCTTTCTTT
D: TRBD1
J: TRBJ1-1
V: TRBV23-1
size: -

CDR3: CASSLRGTQETQYF
DNA: TGTGCCAGCAGTTTGAGGGGGACCCAAGAGACCCAGTACTTC
D: -
J: TRBJ2-5
V: TRBV28
size: -

CDR3: CASSLGGWHSPLHF
DNA: TGTGCCAGCAGCTTAGGAGGTTGGCATTCACCCCTCCACTTT
D: -
J: TRBJ1-6
V: TRBV11-2
size: few

CDR3: CASSSPTRQANQPQHF
DNA: TGTGCCAGCAGTTCTCCGACCCGACAGGCGAATCAGCCCCAGCATTTT
D: -
J: TRBJ1-5
V: TRBV28
size: few

CDR3: CASRDRELGDNEQFF
DNA: TGTGCCAGCAGGGACAGGGAGTTAGGGGACAATGAGCAGTTCTTC
D: TRBD1
J: TRBJ2-1
V: TRBV6-1
size: few

CDR3: CAWSVGGADTQYF
DNA: TGTGCCTGGAGTGTTGGGGGGGCAGATACGCAGTATTTT
D: TRBD2
J: TRBJ2-3
V: TRBV30
size: -

CDR3: CAWSDREPFAEAFF
DNA: TGTGCCTGGAGCGATCGGGAGCCTTTTGCTGAAGCTTTCTTT
D: -
J: TRBJ1-1
V: TRBV30
size: -

CDR3: CASSSQGARYEQYF
DNA: TGTGCCAGCAGCTCACAGGGGGCGAGGTACGAGCAGTACTTC
D: TRBD1
J: TRBJ2-7
V: TRBV7-8
size: -

CDR3: CASSPWDWSAEAFF
DNA: TGTGCCAGCAGTCCCTGGGACTGGAGCGCTGAAGCTTTCTTT
D: -
J: TRBJ1-1
V: TRBV27
size: -

CDR3: CASSVGPSGGPWETQYF
DNA: TGTGCCAGCAGCGTAGGGCCTAGCGGGGGGCCGTGGGAGACCCAGTACTTC
D: TRBD2
J: TRBJ2-5
V: TRBV9
size: few

CDR3: CAISESRQGAAGYTF
DNA: TGTGCCATCAGTGAGTCCAGACAGGGGGCGGCTGGCTACACCTTC
D: TRBD1
J: TRBJ1-2
V: TRBV10-3
size: -

CDR3: CASSQGTGGASDTQYF
DNA: TGCGCCAGCAGCCAAGGTACCGGGGGGGCATCAGATACGCAGTATTTT
D: TRBD2
J: TRBJ2-3
V: TRBV4-1
size: -

CDR3: CATSRDNRDNRREQFF
DNA: TGTGCCACCAGCAGAGATAATAGAGACAACCGGAGGGAGCAGTTCTTC
D: -
J: TRBJ2-1
V: TRBV15
size: -

CDR3: CAWGTGGGNTEAFF
DNA: TGTGCCTGGGGGACAGGGGGCGGGAACACTGAAGCTTTCTTT
D: TRBD1
J: TRBJ1-1
V: TRBV30
size: -

CDR3: CASSQGSSGGTDTQYF
DNA: TGTGCCAGCAGCCAAGGGAGTAGCGGAGGCACAGATACGCAGTATTTT
D: -
J: TRBJ2-3
V: TRBV4-2
size: once

CDR3: CASSARPTGEETQYF
DNA: TGTGCCAGCAGCGCGCGCCCGACAGGGGAAGAGACCCAGTACTTC
D: TRBD1
J: TRBJ2-5
V: TRBV11-1
size: few

CDR3: CASIRGAGTGGPDTQYF
DNA: TGTGCCAGCATCAGGGGGGCGGGGACAGGGGGCCCAGATACGCAGTATTTT
D: TRBD1
J: TRBJ2-3
V: TRBV5-4
size: few